A selection of T cell receptor beta chains follows, all from one sample in a study of T cells in Graves' hyperthyroidism and ophthalmopathy. Each CDR3 protein is one row after TCRdb ran MiXCR on the multiplex PCR reads. The sample yields around 520,000 distinct CDR3 sequences, less than 15% seen once. Specimen: blood. Every receptor here comes from a woman in her thirties or forties with Graves' hyperthyroidism. The CDR3 runs from the conserved cysteine through the conserved F or W.

TRBV20-1,CSAFSDEQFF
TRBV24-1,CATSDSRSRGRGGELFF
TRBV20-1,CSAPMGGQNTEAFF
TRBV6-1,CASRIGQLYVTQYF
TRBV4-2,CATRGRGADTQYF
TRBV15,CATSRDGGRGNQPQHF
TRBV6-1,CASSASGIPPLHF
TRBV9,CASSTTGNNLNTEAFF
TRBV28,CASSLPGVLNTEAFF
TRBV12-3/TRBV12-4,CASSYLLGLAGEDTQYF
TRBV20-1,CSARSPVGNTGELFF
TRBV3-1,CASSHQTGPDYNEQFF
TRBV7-2,CASSTGTSGTSTDTQYF
TRBV6-5,CASSYSILAGDYEQYF
TRBV12-5,CASGLFGSYEQYF
TRBV30,CAWTPGIGYGYTF
TRBV20-1,CSARDGEGREQYF
TRBV5-1,CASSLTSGGYEQYF
TRBV2,CASSVRLAGGTDTQYF
TRBV11-2,CASRVLQGADTQYF
TRBV20-1,CSASPGGSYEQYF
TRBV20-1,CMASDRDSTDTQYF
TRBV12-3/TRBV12-4,CASSSKAGSQETQYF